These T cell receptor beta chains were read from a single sample in a study of blood T cell repertoires in COVID-19. The protocol was immunoSEQ multiplex PCR, while the TCRdb copy is restricted to in-frame clones and leaves out a portion. The profile shows some 320,000 clones, roughly nine tenths of them singletons. The specimen was PBMCs or T cells enriched from blood (not recorded which). These TCRs come from a man between 60 and 70 years old who had recovered from COVID-19. Each CDR3 is given with its conserved first and last residue. Fields, in order: V gene, D gene, J gene, clone size, CDR3 protein, CDR3 DNA. D genes are given only for firm matches. Rows may omit the clone size; those that give it use once, few, many or a size class.

TRBV12-1	-	TRBJ1-3	-	CASSPGYETEPPDGHGGSGNTIYF	TGTGCCAGCAGCCCCGGATACGAGACGGAGCCCCCCGACGGCCACGGTGGTTCTGGAAACACCATATATTTT
TRBV18	-	TRBJ1-1	-	CASSPMQTDMNTEAFF	TGTGCCAGCTCACCAATGCAGACGGACATGAACACTGAAGCTTTCTTT
TRBV4-2	-	TRBJ2-3	-	CASSQGRSTDTQYF	TGTGCCAGCAGCCAAGGGCGGAGCACAGATACGCAGTATTTT
TRBV5-1	TRBD2	TRBJ2-1	-	CASTPQREGRSYNEQFF	TGCGCCAGCACCCCGCAGCGGGAGGGCCGCTCCTACAATGAGCAGTTCTTC
TRBV5-1	TRBD2	TRBJ2-3	-	CASSLERGGTDTQYF	TGCGCCAGCAGCTTGGAGCGGGGAGGCACAGATACGCAGTATTTT
TRBV7-8	-	TRBJ2-1	-	CASGLRREIGAVRSFDEQFF	TGTGCCAGCGGACTAAGAAGGGAGATCGGTGCAGTTAGGAGTTTCGATGAGCAGTTCTTC
TRBV19	-	TRBJ1-2	-	CASSIAWAEGDGYTF	TGTGCCAGTAGTATAGCTTGGGCCGAAGGGGATGGCTACACCTTC
TRBV5-1	TRBD1	TRBJ1-2	-	CASRYTGDYGYTF	TGCGCCAGCAGGTACACAGGGGACTATGGCTACACCTTC
TRBV18	-	TRBJ1-5	-	CASSPGAGQPQHF	TGTGCCAGCTCGCCAGGGGCAGGTCAGCCCCAGCATTTT
TRBV7-9	TRBD2	TRBJ2-1	once	CASSPATSESYNEQFF	TGTGCCAGCAGCCCAGCTACTAGCGAGTCCTACAATGAGCAGTTCTTC
TRBV27	-	TRBJ2-3	-	CASGSASSTDTQYF	TGTGCCAGCGGATCAGCGTCTAGCACAGATACGCAGTATTTT
TRBV9	TRBD2	TRBJ2-3	once	CASSVAGRVAGGHTDTQYF	TGTGCCAGCAGCGTAGCGGGTCGAGTAGCGGGGGGCCACACAGATACGCAGTATTTT
TRBV6-5	-	TRBJ1-2	-	CASAGTGYGYTF	TGTGCCAGCGCCGGCACGGGATATGGCTACACCTTC
TRBV7-9	-	TRBJ1-6	-	CASSSQGRYSPLHF	TGTGCCAGCAGCTCTCAGGGCCGATATTCACCCCTCCACTTT
TRBV15	-	TRBJ2-1	-	CATSGDSNEQFF	TGTGCCACCAGCGGAGACAGTAATGAGCAGTTCTTC
TRBV2	-	TRBJ2-3	-	CASTWGRGEDTQYF	TGTGCCAGTACTTGGGGCAGGGGGGAAGATACGCAGTATTTT
TRBV24-1	TRBD1	TRBJ2-5	-	CATSAGTGRLEETQYF	TGTGCCACCAGTGCCGGGACAGGGCGTCTCGAAGAGACCCAGTACTTC
TRBV4-3	-	TRBJ2-7	-	CASSQDRVGYEQYF	TGCGCCAGCAGCCAAGATCGGGTTGGCTACGAGCAGTACTTC
TRBV11-3	-	TRBJ2-4	-	CASSSEFGRNIQYF	TGTGCCAGCAGCTCCGAATTTGGTCGGAACATTCAGTACTTC
TRBV9	TRBD1	TRBJ1-6	-	CASSVQGVGNSPLHF	TGTGCCAGCAGCGTCCAGGGGGTGGGCAATTCACCCCTCCACTTT
TRBV24-1	-	TRBJ1-2	-	CATSTGMNYGYTF	TGTGCCACCAGTACAGGGATGAACTATGGCTACACCTTC
TRBV5-1	TRBD2	TRBJ2-1	-	CASSLVLAGYNEQFF	TGCGCCAGCAGCTTGGTATTAGCGGGGTACAATGAGCAGTTCTTC
TRBV3-1/TRBV3-2	TRBD1	TRBJ1-4	-	CASSQDRQGGEKLFF	TGTGCCAGCAGCCAAGATCGACAGGGTGGTGAAAAACTGTTTTTT
TRBV7-8	TRBD1	TRBJ1-5	-	CASRPDRAPNQPQHF	TGTGCCAGCAGACCCGACAGGGCCCCCAATCAGCCCCAGCATTTT
TRBV7-8	-	TRBJ1-2	-	CASSFRGGDVYTF	TGTGCCAGCAGTTTTAGGGGCGGAGATGTCTACACCTTC
TRBV19	TRBD2	TRBJ2-3	-	CASTKRGSTDTQYF	TGTGCCAGTACTAAGCGGGGAAGCACAGATACGCAGTATTTT
TRBV3-1/TRBV3-2	-	TRBJ1-1	-	CASSQGKRARNTEAFF	TGTGCCAGCAGCCAAGGGAAGCGAGCAAGGAACACTGAAGCTTTCTTT